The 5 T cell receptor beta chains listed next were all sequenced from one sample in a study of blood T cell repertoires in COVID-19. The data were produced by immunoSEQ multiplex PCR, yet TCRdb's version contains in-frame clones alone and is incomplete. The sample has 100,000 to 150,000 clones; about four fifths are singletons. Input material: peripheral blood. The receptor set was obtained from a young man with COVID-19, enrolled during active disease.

CDR3 bases: TGTGCCAGCAGTCGGGTGCGGGGGCATCTAGGCGGGGAGCTGTTTTTT. Translating it yields CASSRVRGHLGGELFF. The chain carries TRBV6-2 or TRBV6-3 and TRBJ2-2, with D tentatively TRBD2 (7 bases). Trimming removed 5 bases at V and 7 bases at J, with 20 bases between. Germline V lookup: CDR1 MNHEY, CDR2 SVGEGT. This CDR3 region has 16 residues.

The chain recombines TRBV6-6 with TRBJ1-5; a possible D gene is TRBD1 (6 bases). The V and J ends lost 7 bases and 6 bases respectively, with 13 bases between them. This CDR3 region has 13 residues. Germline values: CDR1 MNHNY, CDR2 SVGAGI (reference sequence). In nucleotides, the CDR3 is TGTGCCAGCACGGGGGGGCTAAGTCAGCCCCAGCATTTT. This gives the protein CASTGGLSQPQHF.

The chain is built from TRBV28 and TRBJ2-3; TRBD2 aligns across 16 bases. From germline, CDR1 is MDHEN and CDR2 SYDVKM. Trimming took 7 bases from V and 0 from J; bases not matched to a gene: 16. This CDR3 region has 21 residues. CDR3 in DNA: TGTGCCAGCACCACTTCATGGCCGGGACTAGCGGGAGGGCCTAGCACAGATACGCAGTATTTT. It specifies CASTTSWPGLAGGPSTDTQYF.

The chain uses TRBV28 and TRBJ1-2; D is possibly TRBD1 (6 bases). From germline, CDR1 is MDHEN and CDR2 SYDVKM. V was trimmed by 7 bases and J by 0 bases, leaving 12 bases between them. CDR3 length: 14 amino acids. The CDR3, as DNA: TGTGCCAGCATTGAGGGGGTGGCTAACTATGGCTACACCTTC. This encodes CASIEGVANYGYTF.

The CDR3 loop is CSVGSGHPNQPQHF. The CDR3 bases are TGCAGCGTTGGATCGGGACACCCCAATCAGCCCCAGCATTTT. The chain links TRBV29-1 to TRBJ1-5; D may be TRBD1 (6 bases). This CDR3 contains 14 residues. Germline V lookup: CDR1 SQVTM, CDR2 ANQGSEA. V was cut by 4 bases and J by 3 bases, with 13 bases left in between.